The 23 T cell receptor beta chains in this list originate from one sample, sequenced in a study of blood T cell repertoires in COVID-19. Produced via immunoSEQ multiplex PCR; TCRdb's table is partial and in-frame only. The sample includes 150,000 to 200,000 clones, 70% to 85% of them seen just once. Material for sequencing was PBMCs or T cells enriched from blood (not recorded which). These receptors came from a woman aged 55-69 years with acute COVID-19.

The genes are TRBV18 and TRBJ2-1; weak D call: TRBD2 (6 bases). CDR3 length equals 14 residues. V was pared by 3 bases and J by 6 bases, with 12 bases between. Germline V gives CDR1 KGHSH, CDR2 LQKENI. The DNA of the CDR3 is TGTGCCAGCTCACCCCTGGGGGAGGTCAATGAGCAGTTCTTC. It translates to CASSPLGEVNEQFF.

This clone was counted only a few times. The chain combines TRBV3-1 (or the pseudogene TRBV3-2) with TRBJ1-5; 9 bases fit TRBD1. The J segment lost 5 bases and the V segment lost 1 base, leaving 0 bases of the junction unmatched. The CDR3 loop spans 14 amino acids. CDR1 is LGHDT, CDR2 YNNKEL, per germline (reference sequence). CDR3 nucleotide sequence: TGTGCCAGCAGCCAAGGGGACAGGGATCAGCCCCAGCATTTT. Protein: CASSQGDRDQPQHF.

The chain couples TRBV12-1 to TRBJ2-6; TRBD2, the D gene given by the table, was not confirmed from the DNA. TRBV12-1 is noted as a pseudogene. The CDR3 loop spans 17 amino acids. The CDR3 protein is CASSRRRLFSGANVLTF. In DNA, the CDR3 is TGTGCCAGCAGCCGACGGCGGCTATTCTCTGGGGCCAACGTCCTGACTTTC.

Here the CDR3 DNA reads TGTGCCTCCTTCAGGGGAGCCTACAATGAGCAGTTCTTC. This codes for CASFRGAYNEQFF. The chain carries TRBV30 and TRBJ2-1, with D perhaps TRBD1 (6 bases). This CDR3 is built from 13 residues. V was shortened by 7 bases and J by 2 bases, with 12 bases between the two germline ends. Germline V gene lookup returns CDR1 GTSNPN and CDR2 SVGIG (reference sequence).

This chain uses TRBV5-1 with TRBJ1-6; D ambiguous. From germline, CDR1 is SGHRS and CDR2 YFSETQ. Trimming left V 0 bases short and J 2 bases short, with 9 bases between. This CDR3 contains 16 residues. The DNA of the CDR3 is TGCGCCAGCAGCTTGGGAGGCCGGCCCTATAATTCACCCCTCCACTTT. Translating gives CASSLGGRPYNSPLHF. Complete variable domain (other parts from reference TRBV5-1 and TRBJ1-6): KAGVTQTPRYLIKTRGQQVTLSCSPISGHRSVSWYQQTPGQGLQFLFEYFSETQRNKGNFPGRFSGRQFSNSRSEMNVSTLELGDSALYLCASSLGGRPYNSPLHFGNGTRLTVT.

V is TRBV7-8 and J is TRBJ2-2; 7 bases line up with TRBD2. V was pared by 2 bases and J by 4 bases, with 1 base of the junction left unmatched. The germline V gene encodes CDR1 SGHVS and CDR2 FQNEAQ. This CDR3 contains 14 residues. In DNA form, the CDR3 reads TGTGCCAGCAGCTTAAGGGAGGGCACCGGGGAGCTGTTTTTT. This translates into CASSLREGTGELFF.

The chain links TRBV2 to TRBJ1-3, with D uncertain. The CDR3 has 15 amino acids. V was shortened by 2 bases and J by 2 bases, with 10 bases between the two germline ends. Germline values: CDR1 SNHLY, CDR2 FYNNEI. CDR3 nucleotides: TGTGCCAGCAGTGAACGCAGACATGCTGGAAACACCATATATTTT. Its protein is CASSERRHAGNTIYF.

The count of this clone is one. The genes are TRBV28 and TRBJ1-4, with no clear D. In germline, CDR1 is MDHEN, CDR2 SYDVKM. CDR3 size: 15 residues. Trimming took off 6 bases at V and 0 bases at J, with 11 bases between the two ends. DNA for the CDR3: TGTGCCAGCAGGGTCATGAGTGCAACTAATGAAAAACTGTTTTTT. It translates to CASRVMSATNEKLFF.

The chain employs TRBV28 and TRBJ1-2; no firm D call. The ends were cut back, 7 bases at V and 3 bases at J, with 18 bases in the middle. The CDR3 runs to 15 residues. Germline V gene sequence: CDR1 MDHEN, CDR2 SYDVKM. DNA for the CDR3: TGTGCCAGCACCCCCCGCGGGCGGCCGCACTATGGCTACACCTTC. This codes for CASTPRGRPHYGYTF.

This clone was seen just once. V is TRBV7-6 and J is TRBJ1-5; D perhaps matches TRBD1 (6 bases). The CDR3 is made up of 14 amino acids. Trimming took off 6 bases at V and 4 bases at J, with 13 bases between the two ends. Germline V gene lookup returns CDR1 SGHVS and CDR2 FNYEAQ. The CDR3 sequence: CASSQGPVNQPQHF. The DNA of the CDR3 is TGTGCCAGCAGTCAGGGGCCCGTTAATCAGCCCCAGCATTTT.

This chain joins TRBV18 and TRBJ1-3, with D possibly TRBD1 on 5 matching bases. The germline V and J ends were trimmed by 0 bases and 3 bases, with 15 bases remaining between them. This CDR3 region has 17 residues. Germline V CDR1 and CDR2: KGHSH, LQKENI. CDR3 amino acids: CASSPPNQGEVGNTIYF. CDR3 coding DNA: TGTGCCAGCTCACCACCGAACCAAGGGGAGGTTGGAAACACCATATATTTT.

The rearrangement uses TRBV6-2 or TRBV6-3 and TRBJ1-2; D gene uncertain. Germline CDR1 MNHEY, CDR2 SVGEGT. The CDR3 is 13 amino acids. Trimming removed 5 bases from V and 4 bases from J, with 11 bases in between. CDR3 in DNA: TGTGCCAGCAGTCCACCCCCCAGCTATGGCTACACCTTC. Encoded protein: CASSPPPSYGYTF.

This chain connects TRBV27 to TRBJ2-5; 9 positions match TRBD2. V gave up 4 bases and J gave up 4 bases; unmatched junction bases: 13. The CDR3 is 17 amino acids. CDR1 and CDR2 from the germline V gene are MNHEY and SMNVEV (reference sequence). The CDR3 region is CASSWGGGAQVSETQYF. DNA for the CDR3: TGTGCCAGCAGTTGGGGCGGGGGGGCCCAGGTTTCAGAGACCCAGTACTTC.

This sequence joins TRBV6-2 or TRBV6-3 and TRBJ1-1; D is possibly TRBD1 (5 bases). The germline V gene encodes CDR1 MNHEY and CDR2 SVGEGT. V was shortened by 2 bases and J by 9 bases, with 13 bases between the two germline ends. CDR3 size: 13 residues. Here the CDR3 DNA reads TGTGCCAGCAGTTACGGTGGGGCTGGACAAGCTTTCTTT. The encoded protein is CASSYGGAGQAFF.

Notes on this clone: Other DNA sequences from this sample encode an identical CDR3 as well. The chain has TRBV19 and TRBJ1-5; 7 bases align to TRBD1. The length of the CDR3 is 14 residues. The junction had 3 bases not matched to a gene; V was cut back by 5 bases and J by 2 bases. From germline, CDR1 is LNHDA and CDR2 SQIVND (reference sequence). In DNA, the CDR3 is TGTGCCAGTAGTGCCACAGGGGGCAATCAGCCCCAGCATTTT. Protein sequence: CASSATGGNQPQHF.

This chain joins TRBV5-5 and TRBJ2-2; 10 nucleotides match TRBD2. The CDR3 consists of 15 residues. The V and J ends lost 4 bases and 4 bases, in that order; junction bases with no gene match: 4. Germline V gene sequence: CDR1 SGHKS, CDR2 YYEKEE (reference sequence). CDR3 nucleotides: TGTGCCAGCAGCCTTAAGCGGGAGGGCACCGGGGAGCTGTTTTTT. This translates into CASSLKREGTGELFF.

The chain has TRBV28 and TRBJ2-3, with 7 bases aligning to TRBD1. This CDR3 region has 15 residues. The germline V gene has CDR1 MDHEN and CDR2 SYDVKM. The trim removed 4 bases at V and 2 bases at J, leaving 6 bases unmatched. The CDR3 loop reads CASSSTGKNTDTQYF. The CDR3, as DNA: TGTGCCAGCAGTTCGACAGGGAAGAACACAGATACGCAGTATTTT.

V and J are TRBV29-1 and TRBJ1-2; D unclear. The CDR3 covers 13 residues. V shed 1 base and J shed 6 bases, with 12 bases lying between them. The germline CDR1 and CDR2 sequences are SQVTM and ANQGSEA. The CDR3 sequence is CSVEARTADGYTF. CDR3 nucleotide sequence: TGCAGCGTTGAAGCCCGAACAGCCGATGGCTACACCTTC.

This clone was seen a single time. The CDR3 bases are TGTGCCAGCAGCTTAGCTGCGGGACTAGCGGACTACGAGCAGTACTTC. Translation gives CASSLAAGLADYEQYF. V usage is TRBV7-2 and J usage is TRBJ2-7; 11 bases line up with TRBD2. After removal of 0 bases from V and 3 bases from J, the junction contained 4 bases not matched to a gene. The V gene's germline CDR1 is SGHTA and CDR2 FQGNSA. The CDR3 has 16 amino acids.

Here the CDR3 DNA reads TGTGCCAGCAGCTTAGATCCGGGAGCAACCTACGAGCAGTACTTC. It is translated as CASSLDPGATYEQYF. The chain has TRBV7-2 and TRBJ2-7; D perhaps matches TRBD2 (6 bases). V lost 1 base to trimming and J lost 2 bases, with 12 bases between them. The CDR3 totals 15 residues. In germline, CDR1 is SGHTA, CDR2 FQGNSA. Full variable domain (rest looked up from reference TRBV7-2 and TRBJ2-7): GAGVSQSPSNKVTEKGKDVELRCDPISGHTALYWYRQSLGQGLEFLIYFQGNSAPDKSGLPSDRFSAERTGGSVSTLTIQRTQQEDSAVYLCASSLDPGATYEQYFGPGTRLTVT.

V gene TRBV27 combines with J gene TRBJ2-3; 11 nucleotides agree with TRBD2. Germline V gene lookup returns CDR1 MNHEY and CDR2 SMNVEV (reference sequence). J was trimmed by 1 base and V by 8 bases; bases with no gene match: 8. The CDR3 spans 16 residues. CDR3 residues: CASRGSSGGRTDTQYF. The CDR3 region has the DNA TGTGCCAGCCGCGGGTCTAGCGGGGGGCGCACAGATACGCAGTATTTT.

Worth noting for this clone: The junction shows a germline mismatch at one end, possibly a read error. The chain has TRBV6-5 and TRBJ1-4, with 8 bases identical to TRBD1. The germline CDR1 and CDR2 sequences are MNHEY and SVGAGI. The CDR3 has 15 amino acids. The CDR3: CASSYRTGSKEKLFF. The CDR3, as DNA: TGTGCCAGCAGTTACCGGACAGGGTCTAAAGAAAAACTGTTTTTT.

This clone was observed a handful of times. The chain employs TRBV5-8 and TRBJ2-7; tentative D call: TRBD1 (6 bases). This CDR3 is 15 amino acids long. Trimming removed 4 bases from V and 0 bases from J, with 14 bases in between. Germline V CDR1 and CDR2: SGHTS, YDEGEE. CDR3 nucleotides: TGTGCCAGCAGCAATACAAACAGGGTCTCCTACGAGCAGTACTTC. Protein: CASSNTNRVSYEQYF.